This record concerns one T cell receptor (beta chain) sequence. This entry comes from a study of blood T cell repertoires in COVID-19. In the study's own analysis: Estimated nucleated cell counts came from reference gene primer amplification. Assay used: immunoSEQ multiplex PCR; TCRdb lists only in-frame clones, some missing. The V and J calls and clone size were taken over from that table, and D and trimming were inferred from the DNA. Altogether 70,000 to 100,000 clones are present, about 86% being singletons, with the ten largest covering roughly 8.7%. Source material: peripheral blood. The TCR was taken from a woman aged 70-85 years with acute or convalescent COVID-19.

CDR3 sequence (DNA): TGTGCCAGCACCTCCCGTGAGGTTTATGGCTACACCTTC. Translation: CASTSREVYGYTF. This rearrangement joins TRBV6-5 to TRBJ1-2; D is ambiguous. Germline values: CDR1 MNHEY, CDR2 SVGAGI. Trimming stripped 7 bases from V and 5 bases from J, with 14 bases between. The CDR3 is 13 amino acids.